A selection of T cell receptor beta chains follows, all from one sample in a study of blood T cell repertoires in COVID-19. Profiling relied on immunoSEQ multiplex PCR, and the TCRdb table lists in-frame clones only, not all of them. Among 100,000 to 150,000 clones listed, approximately 89% were seen once. The material sequenced was peripheral blood. The receptors were gathered from a man in his fifties or sixties with acute or convalescent COVID-19. Each CDR3 is given with its conserved first and last residue. Each record gives: J gene, clone size, D gene, V gene, CDR3 DNA, CDR3 protein. D genes are given only for firm matches. The size field is filled for only some rows; it gives once, few, many or a size class.

TRBJ1-4	-	-	TRBV2	TGTGCCAGCAGTGAATTTGTGGCGGCAACTAATGAAAAACTGTTTTTT	CASSEFVAATNEKLFF
TRBJ1-5	few	-	TRBV28	TGTGCCAGCAGACAGGGTGGCGGCAATCAGCCCCAGCATTTT	CASRQGGGNQPQHF
TRBJ2-1	-	-	TRBV7-9	TGTGCCAGCAGCTTAAAAGGAGGGCATGAGCAGTTCTTC	CASSLKGGHEQFF
TRBJ2-3	-	-	TRBV5-4	TGTGCCAGCAGTCCTCCTGACGAGGCAGATACGCAGTATTTT	CASSPPDEADTQYF
TRBJ1-4	-	TRBD1	TRBV7-9	TGTGCCAGCAGCCAGGGGGAAGGAAAACTGTTTTTT	CASSQGEGKLFF
TRBJ1-1	few	TRBD1	TRBV2	TGTGCCAGCAGAGAACCACCGGGACAGGAAGCTTTCTTT	CASREPPGQEAFF
TRBJ1-1	once	TRBD1	TRBV29-1	TGCAGCGCTATGACAGGGAAGGAGACTGAAGCTTTCTTT	CSAMTGKETEAFF
TRBJ1-1	-	TRBD1	TRBV28	TGTGCCAGCAGTGAATGGCGAGGGACAGGGACAAGATTGAACACTGAAGCTTTCTTT	CASSEWRGTGTRLNTEAFF
TRBJ1-2	-	-	TRBV29-1	TGCAGCGTAGGCGACCGAACAGACTATGGCTACACCTTC	CSVGDRTDYGYTF
TRBJ1-6	once	TRBD1	TRBV7-9	TGTGCCAGCAGCACCGGGACAGGAGGTTCACCCCTCCACTTT	CASSTGTGGSPLHF
TRBJ1-1	few	TRBD1	TRBV2	TGTGCCAGCAGGTTCACAGGGGGCAGTGAAGCTTTCTTT	CASRFTGGSEAFF
TRBJ2-2	-	-	TRBV30	TGTGCCTGGGGAAGCCGGACAGCGAACACCGGGGAGCTGTTTTTT	CAWGSRTANTGELFF
TRBJ2-1	-	TRBD2	TRBV5-4	TGTGCCAGCAGCCGAACTAGCGGGAGTAAAAGGGATGAGCAGTTCTTC	CASSRTSGSKRDEQFF
TRBJ2-1	-	-	TRBV5-1	TGCGCCAGCAGCCCGGGGGACTCCTACAATGAGCAGTTCTTC	CASSPGDSYNEQFF
TRBJ2-7	-	TRBD1	TRBV10-3	TGTGCCATCAGCGCCGGGACAGGAACGGACGAGCAGTACTTC	CAISAGTGTDEQYF
TRBJ1-1	-	-	TRBV5-4	TGTGCCAGCAGCTTTTTAGGGGACACTGAAGCTTTCTTT	CASSFLGDTEAFF
TRBJ1-3	-	-	TRBV5-4	TGTGCCAGCAGCTTGGAACCGGGGAGCTCTGGAAACACCATATATTTT	CASSLEPGSSGNTIYF
TRBJ2-7	-	TRBD1	TRBV18	TGTGCCAGCTCGGGACAGCTGATTCCCTACGAGCAGTACTTC	CASSGQLIPYEQYF
TRBJ1-3	-	-	TRBV11-3	TGTGCCAGCAGCAACGGAGGGGGAAACACCATATATTTT	CASSNGGGNTIYF